What follows are 18 T cell receptor beta chains derived from one specimen sequenced in a study of blood T cell repertoires in COVID-19. Generated by immunoSEQ multiplex PCR, the TCRdb table keeps only in-frame clones and is missing some. The sample lists some 160,000 clones, more than 65% occurring once. The sequencing input was peripheral blood. These receptors all stem from a man in his 70s with active or convalescent COVID-19.

The chain carries TRBV12-3 or TRBV12-4 and TRBJ2-5, with no clear D. The CDR3 runs to 13 residues. The V end was cut by 6 bases, the J end by 2 bases, with 10 bases between. The CDR3 DNA follows: TGTGCCAGCAGGCCGACACGGCAAGAGACCCAGTACTTC. It specifies CASRPTRQETQYF.

This clone was observed a few times. The chain carries TRBV2 and TRBJ1-6, with 9 nucleotides matching TRBD1. This CDR3 contains 14 residues. Germline values: CDR1 SNHLY, CDR2 FYNNEI. J gave up 10 bases and V 5 bases, and 6 bases lay outside the gene matches. The CDR3 DNA sequence: TGTGCCAGCAGTACAGGGGGCGCCGGGTCACCCCTCCACTTT. Translated: CASSTGGAGSPLHF.

The chain employs TRBV19 and TRBJ1-1; D uncertain. V shed 7 bases and J shed 0 bases, with 9 bases lying between them. CDR1 LNHDA and CDR2 SQIVND come from the germline V gene (reference sequence). This CDR3 contains 13 residues. CDR3 loop: CASTRGVNTEAFF. The CDR3 DNA sequence: TGTGCCAGTACTCGCGGAGTGAACACTGAAGCTTTCTTT. The whole variable domain, filled in from reference TRBV19 and TRBJ1-1, reads DGGITQSPKYLFRKEGQNVTLSCEQNLNHDAMYWYRQDPGQGLRLIYYSQIVNDFQKGDIAEGYSVSREKKESFPLTVTSAQKNPTAFYLCASTRGVNTEAFFGQGTRLTVV.

The chain carries TRBV28 and TRBJ1-6; 7 positions match TRBD1. The CDR3 consists of 14 residues. V gave up 6 bases and J gave up 8 bases; unmatched junction bases: 7. Looked up from germline, CDR1 is MDHEN and CDR2 is SYDVKM. In DNA form, the CDR3 reads TGTGCCAGCAGCTCCGGGACAGTTTATTCACCCCTCCACTTT. Translated, it gives CASSSGTVYSPLHF.

The genes are TRBV7-2 and TRBJ2-6; possibly TRBD2 for D (7 bases). Germline V gene data show CDR1 as SGHTA and CDR2 as FQGNSA. The CDR3 is made up of 18 amino acids. Trimming cost V 5 bases and J 3 bases, with 20 bases left between them. The CDR3 here is CASSPRLGGAGGANVLTF. CDR3 coding DNA: TGTGCCAGCAGCCCTAGACTAGGGGGGGCTGGTGGGGCCAACGTCCTGACTTTC. Drawing the rest from reference TRBV7-2 and TRBJ2-6, the complete variable domain is GAGVSQSPSNKVTEKGKDVELRCDPISGHTALYWYRQSLGQGLEFLIYFQGNSAPDKSGLPSDRFSAERTGGSVSTLTIQRTQQEDSAVYLCASSPRLGGAGGANVLTFGAGSRLTVL.

This clone was recorded once. The J gene is TRBJ2-6, the V gene TRBV27; D may be TRBD2 (6 bases). Germline V gene data show CDR1 as MNHEY and CDR2 as SMNVEV (reference sequence). The CDR3 loop spans 15 amino acids. Trimming pared 3 bases from V and 2 bases from J, leaving 8 bases between. The CDR3 DNA sequence: TGTGCCAGCAGTTTCTTAGCGGCTGGGGCCAACGTCCTGACTTTC. It encodes CASSFLAAGANVLTF.

This clone occurred once. This sequence joins TRBV5-6 and TRBJ2-5; 16 bases align to TRBD2. The trim removed 4 bases at V and 4 bases at J, leaving 7 bases unmatched. The length of the CDR3 is 17 residues. Germline CDR1 SGHDT, CDR2 YYEEEE. CDR3 DNA: TGTGCCAGCAGCGCCCCGGGACTAGCGGGGGGGGGAGAGACCCAGTACTTC. It codes for CASSAPGLAGGGETQYF.

Only a few counts were recorded for this clone. The V and J genes are TRBV14 and TRBJ1-2, with a possible D match to TRBD1 (5 bases). Germline V gene sequence: CDR1 SGHDN, CDR2 FVKESK. CDR3 length equals 13 residues. V gave up 11 bases and J gave up 4 bases, with 17 bases separating them. The CDR3 sequence is CAGSKRGIYGYTF. As DNA, the CDR3 is TGTGCCGGTTCCAAGCGGGGGATCTATGGCTACACCTTC.

The chain combines TRBV6-5 with TRBJ2-7; 7 nucleotides align to TRBD2. The V segment lost 8 bases and the J segment 1 base; nucleotides outside the gene matches: 5. From germline, CDR1 is MNHEY and CDR2 SVGAGI. This CDR3 has 13 residues. This chain's CDR3 is CASREDGSYEQYF. The CDR3 coding sequence is TGTGCCAGCCGGGAGGACGGATCCTACGAGCAGTACTTC.

The chain has TRBV3-1 (or the pseudogene TRBV3-2) and TRBJ1-5; tentative D call: TRBD1 (5 bases). Germline CDR1 reads LGHDT; CDR2 reads YNNKEL (reference sequence). V was clipped by 5 bases and J by 7 bases, with 12 bases between them. The CDR3 runs 13 residues. The CDR3 here is CASSSGGGQPQHF. Here the CDR3 DNA reads TGTGCCAGCAGCAGCGGGGGTGGACAGCCCCAGCATTTT.

The gene calls are TRBV11-2 and TRBJ2-7; maybe TRBD1 (5 bases). The germline V and J ends were trimmed by 0 bases and 5 bases, with 5 bases remaining between them. This CDR3 has 12 residues. Germline V CDR1 and CDR2: SGHAT, FQNNGV. This chain's CDR3 is CASSLDRDEQYF. The CDR3 nucleotides read TGTGCCAGCAGCTTAGACAGGGACGAGCAGTACTTC.

The chain has TRBV28 and TRBJ2-2, with D maybe TRBD2 (6 bases). Germline lookup yields CDR1 MDHEN and CDR2 SYDVKM. CDR3 length: 15 residues. Trimming stripped 3 bases from V and 5 bases from J, with 13 bases between. For the CDR3, the DNA is TGTGCCAGCAGTTTGCCGGGACTGCCAACCGGGGAGCTGTTTTTT. Encoded protein: CASSLPGLPTGELFF.

The V gene is TRBV11-3, the J gene TRBJ2-7; 7 nucleotides align to TRBD1. Trimming removed 5 bases from V and 0 bases from J; junction bases left unmatched: 10. Germline lookup yields CDR1 SGHNT and CDR2 YENEEA. The CDR3 loop spans 16 amino acids. As DNA, the CDR3 is TGTGCCAGCAGCGCCCCCAGGGGGTTACGCTCCTACGAGCAGTACTTC. This encodes CASSAPRGLRSYEQYF.

The chain combines TRBV20-1 with TRBJ2-3, with D perhaps being TRBD1 or TRBD2 (5 bases each). V lost 7 bases, J lost 6 bases, and 11 bases lay in between. The germline gives CDR1 DFQATT, CDR2 SNEGSKA (reference sequence). The CDR3 loop spans 11 amino acids. In DNA, the CDR3 is TGCAGTGTTAGCGCAGGGGATACGCAGTATTTT. It yields the protein CSVSAGDTQYF.

The J gene is TRBJ1-5, the V gene TRBV11-2; weak D call: TRBD1 (5 bases). The CDR3 has 14 residues. Trimming stripped 6 bases from V and 4 bases from J, with 13 bases between. Germline V CDR1 and CDR2: SGHAT, FQNNGV. The CDR3 coding sequence is TGTGCCAGCAGTCAGCCCGGGGGGAATCAGCCCCAGCATTTT. Amino acids: CASSQPGGNQPQHF. Looking up the rest from reference TRBV11-2 and TRBJ1-5 gives the full variable domain: EAGVAQSPRYKIIEKRQSVAFWCNPISGHATLYWYQQILGQGPKLLIQFQNNGVVDDSQLPKDRFSAERLKGVDSTLKIQPAKLEDSAVYLCASSQPGGNQPQHFGDGTRLSIL.

This clone was seen a handful of times. The chain uses TRBV7-2 and TRBJ1-1; 7 nucleotides match TRBD1. Germline trimming cut 0 bases from V and 11 bases from J; bases unmatched to any gene: 15. Looked up from germline, CDR1 is SGHTA and CDR2 is FQGNSA. The CDR3 has 16 amino acids. CDR3: CASSLAPPGQKRGAFF. In nucleotides, the CDR3 is TGTGCCAGCAGCTTAGCCCCGCCGGGACAGAAAAGAGGGGCTTTCTTT.

The V gene is TRBV3-1 (or the pseudogene TRBV3-2), the J gene TRBJ2-2; 7 bases line up with TRBD1. CDR1 LGHDT and CDR2 YNNKEL come from the germline V gene (reference sequence). V shed 2 bases and J 1 base; nucleotides not matched to a gene: 7. The CDR3 is 17 amino acids. This chain's CDR3 is CASSQRGRTRNTGELFF. The CDR3 coding sequence is TGTGCCAGCAGCCAAAGGGGGCGGACGAGGAACACCGGGGAGCTGTTTTTT.

The chain is built from TRBV9 and TRBJ2-1; D unresolved. CDR3 length: 16 amino acids. The V gene's germline CDR1 is SGDLS and CDR2 YYNGEE. V lost 2 bases, J lost 0 bases, and 12 bases lay in between. The CDR3 loop reads CASSVSQVYSYNEQFF. The CDR3 nucleotides read TGTGCCAGCAGCGTCTCCCAGGTCTACTCCTACAATGAGCAGTTCTTC.